These 13 T cell receptor beta chains were sequenced from one sample in a study of OX40 agonist ivuxolimab in advanced cancers. Sequencing was performed with immunoSEQ multiplex PCR; in TCRdb, only in-frame clones are kept and a portion is missing. Of 40,000 or so clones listed, roughly four fifths were seen once; the top ten hold more than 2%. Here the sequenced sample was CD4+ or CD8+ T cells sorted from blood, taken in a trial of the OX40 agonist ivuxolimab. The receptors come from an adult with an advanced solid tumor such as melanoma, head and neck, liver or kidney cancer.

The V gene is TRBV6-1, the J gene TRBJ2-7, with 8 bases fitting TRBD2. The junction had 7 bases not matched to a gene; V was cut back by 3 bases and J by 0 bases. This CDR3 comprises 16 residues. The germline V gene has CDR1 MNHNS and CDR2 SASEGT. CDR3 protein: CASSEYNGRDSYEQYF. As DNA, the CDR3 is TGTGCCAGCAGTGAGTATAACGGGAGGGACTCCTACGAGCAGTACTTC.

The chain uses TRBV7-3 and TRBJ1-1; D call uncertain. The CDR3 runs 16 residues. Per the germline V gene, CDR1 is SGHTA and CDR2 is FQGTGA. Trimming cost V 3 bases and J 2 bases, with 16 bases left between them. The CDR3 DNA is TGTGCCAGCAGCTTTCAGCTGGGAATGGGAAACACTGAAGCTTTCTTT. As protein: CASSFQLGMGNTEAFF.

The chain joins TRBV5-1 to TRBJ1-6; TRBD1 aligns across 9 bases. Germline V gene lookup returns CDR1 SGHRS and CDR2 YFSETQ. The CDR3 totals 16 residues. Germline trimming cut 2 bases from V and 9 bases from J; bases unmatched to any gene: 9. The CDR3 reads CASSFHRGRDGSPLHF. CDR3 bases: TGCGCCAGCAGCTTCCACAGGGGGCGCGACGGTTCACCCCTCCACTTT.

J is TRBJ2-3 and V is TRBV2, with a weak D call TRBD2 (5 bases). CDR1 is SNHLY, CDR2 FYNNEI, per germline. V lost 5 bases, J lost 2 bases, and 11 bases lay in between. The CDR3 runs to 14 residues. CDR3 in amino acids: CASSPGSTTDTQYF. The CDR3 region has the DNA TGTGCCAGCAGTCCGGGATCCACCACAGATACGCAGTATTTT.

For this clone: One junction end disagrees with the germline gene, perhaps due to a read error. The rearrangement joins TRBV4-1 to TRBJ2-7, with 10 bases identical to TRBD1. Germline loops: CDR1 MGHRA, CDR2 YSYEKL. CDR3 length: 15 residues. The CDR3 is CASSDGTGAFYEQCF. The CDR3 coding sequence is TGCGCCAGCAGCGACGGGACAGGGGCTTTCTACGAGCAGTGCTTC.

In its sample, this clone is medium-sized. V is TRBV30 and J is TRBJ1-6, with D hard to call. There are 12 residues in the CDR3. Germline CDR1 is GTSNPN and CDR2 is SVGIG (reference sequence). V lost 2 bases and J 10 bases, leaving 9 bases between the germline ends. This CDR3 is CAWSRVRSPLHF. CDR3 in DNA: TGTGCCTGGAGTAGGGTTCGGTCACCCCTCCACTTT.

The gene calls are TRBV7-2 and TRBJ2-7, with TRBD1 matching 8 bases. V lost 1 base to trimming and J lost 1 base; unmatched junction nucleotides: 0. The CDR3 is made up of 14 amino acids. Per germline, CDR1 SGHTA and CDR2 FQGNSA. CDR3 region: CASSLGTGSYEQYF. CDR3 coding DNA: TGTGCCAGCAGCTTAGGGACAGGGTCCTACGAGCAGTACTTC.

The chain couples TRBV5-5 to TRBJ2-1; D uncertain. The V and J ends lost 2 bases and 7 bases respectively, with 13 bases between them. The CDR3 has 14 residues. Germline V gene sequence: CDR1 SGHKS, CDR2 YYEKEE (reference sequence). The chain's CDR3 is CASSFSGLDNEQFF. In DNA, the CDR3 is TGTGCCAGCAGCTTTTCCGGGCTGGATAATGAGCAGTTCTTC.

This chain joins TRBV19 and TRBJ2-1, with TRBD2 matching 9 bases. The CDR3 extends over 16 amino acids. V trimming: 0 bases; J trimming: 3 bases; junction bases outside the gene matches: 3. Germline CDR1 and CDR2: LNHDA and SQIVND (reference sequence). CDR3 sequence reads: CASSIDAGGVYNEQFF. The CDR3 nucleotides read TGTGCCAGTAGTATAGATGCGGGGGGGGTCTACAATGAGCAGTTCTTC.

This clone was seen only a few times. CDR3: CASSFRDEQFF. The CDR3 coding sequence is TGTGCCAGCAGCTTCCGGGACGAGCAGTTCTTC. The chain uses TRBV5-4 and TRBJ2-1, with D possibly called TRBD1 or TRBD2 (5 bases each). The CDR3 sequence is 11 residues long. Germline V gene data show CDR1 as SGHNT and CDR2 as YYREEE (reference sequence). V shed 2 bases and J shed 10 bases, with 7 bases lying between them.

CDR3 in amino acids: CASSLQTGTSLRELFF. In DNA form, the CDR3 reads TGTGCCAGTAGTCTCCAAACCGGGACTAGCCTCCGGGAGCTGTTTTTT. The chain uses TRBV19 and TRBJ2-2, with 9 bases fitting TRBD2. The length of the CDR3 is 16 residues. In germline, CDR1 is LNHDA, CDR2 SQIVND (reference sequence). V lost 5 bases and J lost 9; bases outside the gene matches: 13.

CDR3 amino acids: CASSPGLAGALTQYF. The DNA for the CDR3 is TGTGCCAGCAGTCCCGGACTAGCGGGGGCCCTCACGCAGTATTTT. The chain recombines TRBV27 with TRBJ2-3, with 13 positions matching TRBD2. With 5 bases clipped from V and 9 bases from J, the junction kept 8 bases outside the gene matches. Germline V gene lookup returns CDR1 MNHEY and CDR2 SMNVEV (reference sequence). This CDR3 spans 15 amino acids.

This clone was counted a few times. The chain employs TRBV6-1 and TRBJ2-1, with TRBD2 identical over 16 bases. Germline V lookup: CDR1 MNHNS, CDR2 SASEGT. Unmatched junction bases numbered 10, after V lost 8 bases and J lost 15 bases. The CDR3 is 14 residues long. For the CDR3, the DNA is TGTGCCAGCTTGCCCCCGGGACTAGCGGGAGGGGGGTTCTTC. Amino acid sequence: CASLPPGLAGGGFF.